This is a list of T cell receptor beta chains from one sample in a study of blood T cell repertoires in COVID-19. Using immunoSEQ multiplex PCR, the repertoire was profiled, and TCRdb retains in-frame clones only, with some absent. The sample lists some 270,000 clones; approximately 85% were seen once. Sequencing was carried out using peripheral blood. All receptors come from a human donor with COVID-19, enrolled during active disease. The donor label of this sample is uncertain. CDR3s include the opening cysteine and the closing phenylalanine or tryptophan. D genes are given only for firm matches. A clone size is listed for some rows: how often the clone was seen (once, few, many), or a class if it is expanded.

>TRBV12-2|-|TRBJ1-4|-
CASRKQGATNEKLFF
TGTGCAAGTCGCAAACAGGGGGCAACTAATGAAAAACTGTTTTTT
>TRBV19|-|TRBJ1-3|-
CASGGHQEVGNTIYF
TGTGCCAGTGGTGGACACCAAGAAGTAGGTAACACCATATATTTT
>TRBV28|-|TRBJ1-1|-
CASSLIDRPNTEAFF
TGTGCCAGCAGTTTAATCGACAGGCCGAACACTGAAGCTTTCTTT
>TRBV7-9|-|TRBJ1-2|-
CASSLGSPTF
TGTGCCAGCAGCTTAGGGAGCCCCACCTTC
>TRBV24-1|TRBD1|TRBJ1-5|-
CATSDGGGGNQPQHF
TGTGCCACCAGTGATGGAGGGGGCGGGAATCAGCCCCAGCATTTT
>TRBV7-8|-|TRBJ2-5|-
CASSRDLETQYF
TGTGCCAGCAGCCGGGACTTGGAGACCCAGTACTTC
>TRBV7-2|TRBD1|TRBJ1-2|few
CASSWGQVYGYTF
TGTGCCAGCAGCTGGGGACAGGTCTATGGCTACACCTTC
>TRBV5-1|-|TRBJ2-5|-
CASRPQPGQQETQYF
TGCGCCAGCAGGCCTCAACCGGGACAACAAGAGACCCAGTACTTC
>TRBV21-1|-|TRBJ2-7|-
CASSSFTGGCEQHF
TGTGCCAGCAGCAGTTTTACAGGGGGCTGCGAGCAGCACTTC
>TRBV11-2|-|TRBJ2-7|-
CASSQDRSSYEQYF
TGTGCCAGCAGCCAAGACAGGTCCTCCTACGAGCAGTACTTC
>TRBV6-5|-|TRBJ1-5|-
CASSPSAAKDQPQHF
TGTGCCAGCAGTCCCTCCGCAGCGAAAGATCAGCCCCAGCATTTT
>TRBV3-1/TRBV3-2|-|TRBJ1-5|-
CASSPQQGLQPQHF
TGTGCCAGCAGCCCCCAACAGGGATTACAGCCCCAGCATTTT
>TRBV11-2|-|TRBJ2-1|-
CASSPVLTARNEQFF
TGTGCCAGCAGCCCCGTTCTGACTGCACGCAATGAGCAGTTCTTC
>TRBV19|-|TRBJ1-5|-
CASSQDMGLGQPQHF
TGTGCCAGTAGCCAGGACATGGGGCTCGGGCAGCCCCAGCATTTT
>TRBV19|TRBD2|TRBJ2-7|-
CASSARGGGLYEQYF
TGTGCCAGTAGCGCCCGGGGGGGCGGACTCTACGAGCAGTACTTC
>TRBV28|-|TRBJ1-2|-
CASSPYLGGNGYTF
TGTGCCAGCAGCCCATACTTGGGGGGGAATGGCTACACCTTC
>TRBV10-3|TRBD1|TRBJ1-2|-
CAISDRVSNYGYTF
TGTGCCATCAGCGACAGGGTTTCTAACTATGGCTACACCTTC
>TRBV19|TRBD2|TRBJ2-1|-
CASSTGAGKIPNEQFF
TGTGCCAGTAGTACCGGAGCGGGAAAGATCCCGAATGAGCAGTTCTTC
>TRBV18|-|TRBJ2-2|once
CASSSGLANTGELFF
TGTGCCAGCTCTTCGGGACTGGCGAACACCGGGGAGCTGTTTTTT